The TCR beta chain described here comes from a study of blood T cell repertoires in COVID-19. Study-level information: Acute and convalescent COVID-19 samples came from the United States, Italy and Spain. T cells, B-cell-depleted T cells, or PBMCs supplied cDNA or gDNA.

Germline lookup yields CDR1 SGDLS and CDR2 YYNGEE. Trimming stripped 0 bases from V and 0 bases from J, with 7 bases between. This CDR3 region has 16 residues. Methods used by the authors: Estimates of nucleated cell counts were drawn from the amplification of reference gene primers. Clones were read by immunoSEQ multiplex PCR, and TCRdb kept only the in-frame ones, dropping some. V and J calls and clone size follow that table, whereas D and trimming were derived from the DNA. Among about 30,000 clones listed, 90% were seen once. This clone came up once. Material for sequencing was peripheral blood. The rearrangement uses TRBV9 and TRBJ1-6, with unresolved D. The TCR originated in a man aged 70-80 years with active or convalescent COVID-19. The CDR3, as DNA: TGTGCCAGCAGCGTAGACGTGAGCTCCTATAATTCACCCCTCCACTTT. Protein product: CASSVDVSSYNSPLHF.